These 26 T cell receptor beta chains were all obtained from the same sample, sequenced in a study of graft-versus-host responses after intestinal transplantation (dated by TCRdb to the early 2020s). Library prep was done by the immunoSEQ multiplex PCR assay. In TCRdb, the immuneACCESS table is reduced to in-frame sequences with V and J assigned. These tables do not hold every clone; where another copy was compared, an unresolved V gene accounts for under half, and the others remain unexplained. For this sample there are about 43,000 clones; about 94% appear just once. The leading ten clones occupy 1.6% of the sample. The sample in question was PBMCs, obtained approximately 350 days after intestinal transplant. The receptor set was obtained from a human patient who received an intestinal transplant, so some T cells may come from the graft donor.

The rearrangement joins TRBV19 to TRBJ1-2, with D possibly matching TRBD1 (5 bases). Trimming left V 3 bases short and J 3 bases short, with 11 bases between. This CDR3 contains 14 residues. Germline V gene lookup returns CDR1 LNHDA and CDR2 SQIVND (reference sequence). The CDR3 sequence is CASSIYQGDYGYTF. As DNA, the CDR3 is TGTGCCAGTAGTATCTACCAGGGAGACTATGGCTACACCTTC.

CDR3 residues: CASSPPGVSYEQYF. In DNA, the CDR3 is TGTGCCAGCAGCCCCCCGGGGGTCTCCTACGAGCAGTACTTC. J is TRBJ2-7 and V is TRBV11-2; a weak D match, TRBD2 (6 bases). The germline CDR1 and CDR2 sequences are SGHAT and FQNNGV. The CDR3 contains 14 residues. The V end lost 5 bases, the J end lost 0 bases, and 11 bases lay between the germline ends.

This sequence joins TRBV14 and TRBJ2-7; D is perhaps TRBD1 (5 bases). This CDR3 has 14 amino acids. Germline CDR1 SGHDN, CDR2 FVKESK. Trimming stripped 1 base from V and 2 bases from J, with 9 bases between. DNA of the CDR3: TGTGCCAGCAGCCAAGTAGGGGCGGCCTACGAGCAGTACTTC. Translation gives CASSQVGAAYEQYF. Supplemented by reference TRBV14 and TRBJ2-7, the full variable domain reads EAGVTQFPSHSVIEKGQTVTLRCDPISGHDNLYWYRRVMGKEIKFLLHFVKESKQDESGMPNNRFLAERTGGTYSTLKVQPAELEDSGVYFCASSQVGAAYEQYFGPGTRLTVT.

The chain combines TRBV19 with TRBJ2-4; a possible D gene is TRBD2 (5 bases). The germline gives CDR1 LNHDA, CDR2 SQIVND (reference sequence). The CDR3 is 15 residues long. V lost 8 bases and J 1 base, leaving 15 bases between the germline ends. CDR3 nucleotides: TGTGCCAGTCGGACCCTTCGCGGGGCCAAAAACATTCAGTACTTC. Its protein is CASRTLRGAKNIQYF.

The J gene is TRBJ2-1, the V gene TRBV30; no clear D. The CDR3 contains 16 residues. Trimming cost V 4 bases and J 3 bases, with 19 bases left between them. Germline-derived CDR1 and CDR2 are GTSNPN and SVGIG (reference sequence). CDR3 nucleotide sequence: TGTGCCTGGACCCCCGGAGCTGGAAAAAACTACAATGAGCAGTTCTTC. Protein product: CAWTPGAGKNYNEQFF.

This clone was seen more than once but under ten times. The V call is TRBV19, the J call TRBJ1-5; the D is unclear. Germline lookup yields CDR1 LNHDA and CDR2 SQIVND (reference sequence). The CDR3 has 13 amino acids. Trimming took 3 bases from V and 7 from J, leaving 10 bases between them. This CDR3 reads CASSIAAGQPQHF. DNA of the CDR3: TGTGCCAGTAGTATCGCTGCGGGCCAGCCCCAGCATTTT.

The CDR3 nucleotides read TGCAGCGTTTTTTCTGATGGGGGCATTCCTGGAAACACCATATATTTT. Protein sequence: CSVFSDGGIPGNTIYF. The chain uses TRBV29-1 and TRBJ1-3, with D perhaps matching TRBD1 (6 bases). Trimming removed 5 bases from V and 2 bases from J, with 19 bases in between. Germline loops: CDR1 SQVTM, CDR2 ANQGSEA. This CDR3 has 16 amino acids.

The chain uses TRBV6-5 and TRBJ2-7; the match to TRBD2 covers 7 bases. Looked up from germline, CDR1 is MNHEY and CDR2 is SVGAGI. The CDR3 extends over 16 amino acids. Trimming cost V 0 bases and J 0 bases; bases outside gene matches: 5. For the CDR3, the DNA is TGTGCCAGCAGTTACTCGGGCGGGGGACCCTCCTACGAGCAGTACTTC. This sequence encodes CASSYSGGGPSYEQYF.

V is TRBV5-1 and J is TRBJ1-4, with 9 bases lining up with TRBD1. V was pared by 8 bases and J by 8 bases, with 10 bases of the junction left unmatched. The CDR3 length is 14 residues. CDR1 is SGHRS and CDR2 is YFSETQ in the germline V gene. CDR3 residues: CASTGTGRGEKLFF. The CDR3 DNA sequence: TGCGCCAGTACCGGGACAGGGCGAGGGGAAAAACTGTTTTTT. Supplemented by reference TRBV5-1 and TRBJ1-4, the full variable domain reads KAGVTQTPRYLIKTRGQQVTLSCSPISGHRSVSWYQQTPGQGLQFLFEYFSETQRNKGNFPGRFSGRQFSNSRSEMNVSTLELGDSALYLCASTGTGRGEKLFFGSGTQLSVL.

The chain uses TRBV5-1 and TRBJ2-2; 8 positions agree with TRBD1. Germline V gives CDR1 SGHRS, CDR2 YFSETQ. The CDR3 runs to 17 residues. The trim removed 2 bases at V and 0 bases at J, leaving 6 bases unmatched. The CDR3 is CASSFFGDRTNTGELFF. CDR3 nucleotide sequence: TGCGCCAGCAGCTTTTTTGGGGACAGGACGAACACCGGGGAGCTGTTTTTT.

The DNA for the CDR3 is TGTGCCAGCAGCCTTCGCCTAGCGGGAGATCGCGAGCAGTTCTTC. Protein: CASSLRLAGDREQFF. The chain couples TRBV7-2 to TRBJ2-1, with 10 positions matching TRBD2. This CDR3 has 15 amino acids. After removal of 5 bases from V and 10 bases from J, the junction contained 11 bases not matched to a gene. From germline, CDR1 is SGHTA and CDR2 FQGNSA.

The gene calls are TRBV2 and TRBJ2-2; D unresolved. V dropped 6 bases and J dropped 4 bases, with 12 bases sitting between them. The CDR3 contains 14 residues. CDR1 and CDR2 (germline): SNHLY, FYNNEI. CDR3 DNA: TGTGCCAGCAGAGGAGAACTCCGCACCGGGGAGCTGTTTTTT. Amino acids: CASRGELRTGELFF. The whole variable domain, remainder taken from reference TRBV2 and TRBJ2-2, is EPEVTQTPSHQVTQMGQEVILRCVPISNHLYFYWYRQILGQKVEFLVSFYNNEISEKSEIFDDQFSVERPDGSNFTLKIRSTKLEDSAMYFCASRGELRTGELFFGEGSRLTVL.

The genes are TRBV4-1 and TRBJ1-1; D ambiguous. CDR1 and CDR2 from the germline V gene are MGHRA and YSYEKL. The CDR3 has 17 amino acids. Trimming shortened V by 6 bases and J by 5 bases, and 25 bases separated the two germline ends. CDR3 protein: CASRQLGRGKERTEAFF. The CDR3 bases are TGCGCCAGCAGACAACTCGGGCGAGGGAAAGAGCGGACTGAAGCTTTCTTT.

This sequence joins TRBV6-5 and TRBJ2-7; D is uncertain. V lost 8 bases and J lost 2, with 10 bases in between. Germline CDR1 is MNHEY and CDR2 is SVGAGI. This CDR3 has 12 amino acids. Written as DNA, the CDR3 is TGTGCCAGCGAGGCGGAGCCCTACGAGCAGTACTTC. Its translation: CASEAEPYEQYF.

The gene calls are TRBV7-3 and TRBJ1-6; D not certain. There are 13 residues in the CDR3. The V gene's germline CDR1 is SGHTA and CDR2 FQGTGA. The ends were cut back, 4 bases at V and 7 bases at J, with 8 bases in the middle. The CDR3 DNA sequence: TGTGCCAGCAGCTATACAGAGAATTCACCCCTCCACTTT. Its protein is CASSYTENSPLHF.

This rearrangement joins TRBV7-9 to TRBJ1-2; 8 nucleotides align to TRBD1. CDR3 size: 15 residues. Germline V gives CDR1 SEHNR, CDR2 FQNEAQ (reference sequence). After removal of 5 bases from V and 7 bases from J, the junction contained 12 bases not matched to a gene. CDR3: CASSPPDREVGGYTF. Here the CDR3 DNA reads TGTGCCAGCAGCCCTCCGGACAGGGAGGTCGGTGGCTACACCTTC.

This sequence joins TRBV29-1 and TRBJ2-7; D is undetermined. V dropped 2 bases and J dropped 5 bases, with 7 bases sitting between them. Germline CDR1 SQVTM, CDR2 ANQGSEA. The CDR3 contains 11 residues. This chain's CDR3 is CSVEYRNEQYF. Written as DNA, the CDR3 is TGCAGCGTTGAATACAGAAACGAGCAGTACTTC.

This clone has a handful of counts. The chain has TRBV19 and TRBJ2-4, with 9 bases matching TRBD1. Germline CDR1 LNHDA, CDR2 SQIVND (reference sequence). The CDR3 is made up of 15 amino acids. The V and J ends lost 8 bases and 1 base, in that order; junction bases with no gene match: 6. The CDR3 loop reads CASGWTGVAKNIQYF. In DNA, the CDR3 is TGTGCCAGTGGATGGACAGGGGTGGCCAAAAACATTCAGTACTTC.

The chain has TRBV7-9 and TRBJ2-7; 7 bases fit TRBD2. J lost 7 bases, V lost 5 bases, and 11 bases had no gene match. The CDR3 spans 14 residues. In germline, CDR1 is SEHNR, CDR2 FQNEAQ (reference sequence). The CDR3 DNA reads TGTGCCAGCAGCCCCTGGGACTATCCTACGGAGCAGTACTTC. This sequence encodes CASSPWDYPTEQYF.

This chain links TRBV25-1 with TRBJ2-2, with D perhaps matching TRBD2 (6 bases). The CDR3 totals 15 residues. Germline values: CDR1 MGHDK, CDR2 SYGVNS. CDR3 in DNA: TGTCCGTCGCGGGGAACGTGTCAGAACACCGGGGAGCTGTTTTTT. Encoded protein: CPSRGTCQNTGELFF.

This chain connects TRBV7-9 to TRBJ2-2; 8 bases are shared with TRBD1. The length of the CDR3 is 15 residues. The V gene end was trimmed by 8 bases and the J gene end by 1 base; junction bases not matched to a gene: 6. From germline, CDR1 is SEHNR and CDR2 FQNEAQ (reference sequence). CDR3: CASSNRGVNTGELFF. CDR3 sequence (DNA): TGTGCCAGCTCCAACAGGGGGGTGAACACCGGGGAGCTGTTTTTT. Filled out from reference TRBV7-9 and TRBJ2-2, the complete variable domain reads DTGVSQNPRHKITKRGQNVTFRCDPISEHNRLYWYRQTLGQGPEFLTYFQNEAQLEKSRLLSDRFSAERPKGSFSTLEIQRTEQGDSAMYLCASSNRGVNTGELFFGEGSRLTVL.

The rearrangement links TRBV6-5 to TRBJ2-1; D may be TRBD1 or TRBD2 (6 bases each). Germline V gene lookup returns CDR1 MNHEY and CDR2 SVGAGI. The CDR3 extends over 14 amino acids. V lost 6 bases and J lost 2, with 11 bases in between. This CDR3 is CASRRDTAYNEQFF. The CDR3 DNA is TGTGCCAGCAGGCGGGACACCGCCTACAATGAGCAGTTCTTC.

The chain has TRBV7-9 and TRBJ2-7; D is unclear. The CDR3 spans 15 residues. Germline V gene lookup returns CDR1 SEHNR and CDR2 FQNEAQ (reference sequence). The V end lost 5 bases, the J end lost 6 bases, and 20 bases lay between the germline ends. CDR3 sequence reads: CASSLIQTKASEQYF. The CDR3 nucleotides are TGTGCCAGCAGCCTAATACAAACTAAGGCGAGCGAGCAGTACTTC.

The V gene is TRBV12-5, the J gene TRBJ1-5; D is unclear. The CDR3 is 13 residues long. Germline assignment: CDR1 LGHNT and CDR2 FRNRAP. Trimming stripped 3 bases from V and 5 bases from J, with 8 bases between. CDR3 DNA sequence: TGTGCTAGTGGTTTACCGGGCTATCAGCCCCAGCATTTT. Its protein product is CASGLPGYQPQHF.

The count of this clone is one. V and J are TRBV29-1 and TRBJ2-3, with TRBD2 matching over 9 bases. Germline CDR1 SQVTM, CDR2 ANQGSEA. This CDR3 is built from 16 residues. The CDR3 reads CSLDGPREGLRDTQYF. The DNA for the CDR3 is TGCAGTCTGGACGGGCCGCGGGAGGGCCTCCGGGATACGCAGTATTTT.

This chain uses TRBV18 with TRBJ2-5; no definite D call. The germline CDR1 and CDR2 sequences are KGHSH and LQKENI. Trimming took off 4 bases at V and 0 bases at J, with 0 bases between the two ends. There are 11 residues in the CDR3. The CDR3 loop reads CASSHQETQYF. The CDR3 DNA sequence: TGTGCCAGCTCACACCAAGAGACCCAGTACTTC.